Below are 24 T cell receptor beta chains sequenced from a single sample in a study of cytomegalovirus exposure and HLA in healthy donors. The PCR was carried out with 60 Vbeta primers and 13 Jbeta primers. The assay was immunoSEQ multiplex PCR, and TCRdb's table has in-frame clones only and misses some. The sample has about 130,000 clones; 70% to 80% are singletons. The sequencing input was PBMCs. These TCRs come from a man aged 25 to 40 in good health and CMV-seronegative.

This clone occurred once. The chain couples TRBV7-9 to TRBJ2-7; TRBD2 aligns across 8 bases. Looked up from germline, CDR1 is SEHNR and CDR2 is FQNEAQ (reference sequence). The trim removed 5 bases at V and 3 bases at J, leaving 3 bases unmatched. This CDR3 comprises 13 residues. CDR3: CASSPTSVYEQYF. The CDR3 nucleotides read TGTGCCAGCAGCCCGACTAGCGTCTACGAGCAGTACTTC.

The chain uses TRBV7-9 and TRBJ1-1; D is possibly TRBD1 (6 bases). The CDR3 consists of 12 residues. CDR1 and CDR2 (germline): SEHNR, FQNEAQ (reference sequence). The germline V and J ends were trimmed by 8 bases and 5 bases, with 12 bases remaining between them. CDR3 region: CASQRGGTEAFF. As DNA, the CDR3 is TGTGCCAGCCAGAGGGGGGGAACTGAAGCTTTCTTT.

The rearrangement links TRBV15 to TRBJ2-7, with TRBD2 matching over 7 bases. The CDR3 totals 16 residues. Per the germline V gene, CDR1 is LNHNV and CDR2 is YYDKDF (reference sequence). V gave up 8 bases and J gave up 2 bases; unmatched junction bases: 15. The DNA of the CDR3 is TGTGCCACCCGCCGAGCGGGGTCGACGCGAACCTACGAGCAGTACTTC. Protein product: CATRRAGSTRTYEQYF.

V gene TRBV7-2 combines with J gene TRBJ1-1; 8 bases agree with TRBD1. V gave up 5 bases and J gave up 0 bases; unmatched junction bases: 5. Germline V gene sequence: CDR1 SGHTA, CDR2 FQGNSA. The length of the CDR3 is 15 residues. CDR3 protein: CASSTRTGMNTEAFF. CDR3 nucleotide sequence: TGTGCCAGCAGCACCCGGACAGGGATGAACACTGAAGCTTTCTTT.

The chain has TRBV5-1 and TRBJ2-7, with D perhaps TRBD2 (6 bases). Trimming removed 2 bases from V and 4 bases from J, with 13 bases in between. The CDR3 covers 14 residues. Germline assignment: CDR1 SGHRS and CDR2 YFSETQ. The CDR3 region has the DNA TGCGCCAGCAGCTTCGGGACTGGAGGTTACGAGCAGTACTTC. Its translation: CASSFGTGGYEQYF.

Regarding this clone: The same CDR3 also results from other DNA sequences found in this sample. The rearrangement joins TRBV28 to TRBJ1-2, with D possibly TRBD1 on 5 matching bases. Trimming removed 5 bases at V and 5 bases at J, with 9 bases between. This CDR3 is 12 amino acids long. Germline assignment: CDR1 MDHEN and CDR2 SYDVKM. The chain's CDR3 is CASSLRQYGYTF. The DNA of the CDR3 is TGTGCCAGCAGTCTAAGACAGTATGGCTACACCTTC.

J is TRBJ2-7 and V is TRBV15, with 7 bases that match TRBD2. CDR1 is LNHNV and CDR2 is YYDKDF in the germline V gene (reference sequence). The CDR3 is 15 amino acids. Unmatched junction bases numbered 5, after V lost 0 bases and J lost 3 bases. The CDR3 DNA sequence: TGTGCCACCAGCAGAGATATAGGCGGGAGCTACGAGCAGTACTTC. Residues: CATSRDIGGSYEQYF.

The chain uses TRBV10-3 and TRBJ1-2; tentative D call: TRBD1 (6 bases). Germline CDR1 reads ENHRY; CDR2 reads SYGVKD. V was cut by 6 bases and J by 0 bases, with 14 bases left in between. This CDR3 is built from 15 residues. CDR3 DNA sequence: TGTGCCATCAGCCTTACGACAGGCACTAACTATGGCTACACCTTC. This encodes CAISLTTGTNYGYTF.

The CDR3 DNA reads TGCGCCAGCAGCCAGACAGGGCCAACAACTAATGAAAAACTGTTTTTT. Amino acids: CASSQTGPTTNEKLFF. The chain links TRBV5-1 to TRBJ1-4; 7 bases line up with TRBD1. In germline, CDR1 is SGHRS, CDR2 YFSETQ. The ends lost 4 bases at V and 0 bases at J; junction bases unmatched: 6. The CDR3 spans 16 residues.

V gene TRBV28 combines with J gene TRBJ1-3; D unclear. Looked up from germline, CDR1 is MDHEN and CDR2 is SYDVKM. CDR3 size: 15 residues. V shed 6 bases and J shed 6 bases, with 18 bases lying between them. CDR3 protein: CASRFYGLQENTIYF. DNA of the CDR3: TGTGCCAGCAGATTCTACGGACTGCAGGAAAACACCATATATTTT.

With regard to this clone: The same CDR3 arises from other DNA sequences in this sample as well. The V and J genes are TRBV6-5 and TRBJ1-2, with D possibly being TRBD1 (5 bases). The CDR3 runs to 14 residues. The ends were cut back, 6 bases at V and 3 bases at J, with 14 bases in the middle. The germline gives CDR1 MNHEY, CDR2 SVGAGI. The CDR3 nucleotides read TGTGCCAGCAGCTTGACAGAGGCGGACTATGGCTACACCTTC. Translating gives CASSLTEADYGYTF.

The chain is built from TRBV15 and TRBJ1-1; no clear D gene. Germline lookup yields CDR1 LNHNV and CDR2 YYDKDF (reference sequence). V gave up 3 bases and J gave up 0 bases, with 11 bases separating them. The CDR3 contains 15 residues. The CDR3 DNA reads as TGTGCCACCAGCAGTGGGGAGGCCTTGAACACTGAAGCTTTCTTT. Translation: CATSSGEALNTEAFF.

The J gene is TRBJ1-1, the V gene TRBV5-8, with D perhaps matching TRBD1 (5 bases). Germline CDR1 reads SGHTS; CDR2 reads YDEGEE. CDR3 length: 14 amino acids. The V end was cut by 2 bases, the J end by 1 base, with 9 bases between. The CDR3 sequence is CASSFRRGNTEAFF. CDR3 DNA sequence: TGTGCCAGCAGCTTCCGGAGGGGGAACACTGAAGCTTTCTTT. Complete variable domain (other parts from reference TRBV5-8 and TRBJ1-1): EAGVTQSPTHLIKTRGQQATLRCSPISGHTSVYWYQQALGLGLQFLLWYDEGEERNRGNFPPRFSGRQFPNYSSELNVNALELEDSALYLCASSFRRGNTEAFFGQGTRLTVV.

The chain combines TRBV7-6 with TRBJ2-2; 7 bases map to TRBD2. The CDR3 is 15 amino acids. J was trimmed by 5 bases and V by 1 base; bases with no gene match: 4. Germline V gene data show CDR1 as SGHVS and CDR2 as FNYEAQ. The CDR3 region has the DNA TGTGCCAGCAGCTTAGGAGGCGGGAGTACCGGGGAGCTGTTTTTT. This gives the protein CASSLGGGSTGELFF.

The V call is TRBV11-3, the J call TRBJ2-3; TRBD2 agrees at 7 bases. The CDR3 totals 15 residues. Germline V gene sequence: CDR1 SGHNT, CDR2 YENEEA. Trimming cost V 2 bases and J 1 base; bases outside gene matches: 3. This CDR3 is CASSLLAGGTDTQYF. In DNA form, the CDR3 reads TGTGCCAGCAGCTTACTCGCGGGAGGCACAGATACGCAGTATTTT. Looking up the rest from reference TRBV11-3 and TRBJ2-3 gives the full variable domain: EAGVVQSPRYKIIEKKQPVAFWCNPISGHNTLYWYLQNLGQGPELLIRYENEEAVDDSQLPKDRFSAERLKGVDSTLKIQPAELGDSAVYLCASSLLAGGTDTQYFGPGTRLTVL.

V is TRBV7-9 and J is TRBJ2-3; TRBD2 might be the D (6 bases). CDR1 and CDR2 (germline): SEHNR, FQNEAQ (reference sequence). This CDR3 comprises 16 residues. The V end was cut by 5 bases, the J end by 4 bases, with 19 bases between. CDR3 loop: CASSLGSEGRADTQYF. For the CDR3, the DNA is TGTGCCAGCAGCCTAGGTTCGGAGGGGCGGGCAGATACGCAGTATTTT.

This clone was counted once. J is TRBJ2-1 and V is TRBV2; tentative D call: TRBD2 (6 bases). The CDR3 is made up of 17 amino acids. Trimming cost V 5 bases and J 0 bases, with 17 bases left between them. Germline V CDR1 and CDR2: SNHLY, FYNNEI. The CDR3 DNA follows: TGTGCCAGCAGTCTCCGGGACTTATGGAGCTCCTACAATGAGCAGTTCTTC. Protein sequence: CASSLRDLWSSYNEQFF. Drawing the rest from reference TRBV2 and TRBJ2-1, the complete variable domain is EPEVTQTPSHQVTQMGQEVILRCVPISNHLYFYWYRQILGQKVEFLVSFYNNEISEKSEIFDDQFSVERPDGSNFTLKIRSTKLEDSAMYFCASSLRDLWSSYNEQFFGPGTRLTVL.

V is TRBV7-9 and J is TRBJ1-3; D is perhaps TRBD1 (5 bases). Germline CDR1 reads SEHNR; CDR2 reads FQNEAQ (reference sequence). The CDR3 is made up of 13 amino acids. V was trimmed by 1 base and J by 6 bases, leaving 7 bases between them. CDR3 in amino acids: CASSLGQLNTIYF. The CDR3 DNA reads as TGTGCCAGCAGCTTAGGACAGTTAAACACCATATATTTT.

The chain has TRBV5-1 and TRBJ2-7; D is ambiguous. Germline assignment: CDR1 SGHRS and CDR2 YFSETQ. This CDR3 spans 14 amino acids. V was cut by 0 bases and J by 0 bases, with 7 bases left in between. As DNA, the CDR3 is TGCGCCAGCAGCTTGGCCACTCTCTCCTACGAGCAGTACTTC. Encoded protein: CASSLATLSYEQYF.

This sequence joins TRBV28 and TRBJ2-7; TRBD1 might be the D (6 bases). The V and J ends lost 6 bases and 2 bases respectively, with 17 bases between them. The CDR3 sequence is 15 residues long. Germline loops: CDR1 MDHEN, CDR2 SYDVKM. The CDR3 protein is CASSTTGNEAYEQYF. The CDR3 DNA follows: TGTGCCAGCAGCACTACAGGGAACGAAGCCTACGAGCAGTACTTC.

This clone was observed at least ten times. The J gene is TRBJ2-7, the V gene TRBV5-5; 13 positions agree with TRBD2. The CDR3 totals 14 residues. J gave up 4 bases and V 3 bases, and 1 base lay outside the gene matches. Germline CDR1 SGHKS, CDR2 YYEKEE (reference sequence). For the CDR3, the DNA is TGTGCCAGCAGCTGGACTAGCGGGAGTTACGAGCAGTACTTC. It codes for CASSWTSGSYEQYF.

In the case of this clone: Other DNA sequences within the sample encode an identical CDR3. The chain recombines TRBV28 with TRBJ1-4; 7 bases are shared with TRBD1. The germline CDR1 and CDR2 sequences are MDHEN and SYDVKM. This CDR3 is 14 amino acids long. Losses at the gene ends were 1 base for V and 10 bases for J; bases not matched to a gene: 6. The CDR3 protein is CASSLFDRVGKLFF. CDR3 bases: TGTGCCAGCAGTTTATTTGACAGGGTAGGAAAACTGTTTTTT. The variable domain in full, completed from reference TRBV28 and TRBJ1-4, reads DVKVTQSSRYLVKRTGEKVFLECVQDMDHENMFWYRQDPGLGLRLIYFSYDVKMKEKGDIPEGYSVSREKKERFSLILESASTNQTSMYLCASSLFDRVGKLFFGSGTQLSVL.

This chain connects TRBV13 to TRBJ1-1; 7 nucleotides line up with TRBD1. The trim removed 5 bases at V and 4 bases at J, leaving 4 bases unmatched. The length of the CDR3 is 13 residues. The germline V gene has CDR1 PRHDT and CDR2 FYEKMQ (reference sequence). The CDR3 DNA reads as TGTGCCAGCAGCATAAACAGGGGCACTGAAGCTTTCTTT. It specifies CASSINRGTEAFF.

V usage is TRBV11-2 and J usage is TRBJ2-3; the D gene is possibly TRBD2 (5 bases). With 0 bases removed from V and 3 bases from J, the gap between germline ends came to 10 bases. The germline CDR1 and CDR2 sequences are SGHAT and FQNNGV. This CDR3 has 15 residues. CDR3 region: CASSLEYTGTDTQYF. CDR3 nucleotide sequence: TGTGCCAGCAGCTTAGAATATACGGGGACAGATACGCAGTATTTT. Drawing the rest from reference TRBV11-2 and TRBJ2-3, the complete variable domain is EAGVAQSPRYKIIEKRQSVAFWCNPISGHATLYWYQQILGQGPKLLIQFQNNGVVDDSQLPKDRFSAERLKGVDSTLKIQPAKLEDSAVYLCASSLEYTGTDTQYFGPGTRLTVL.